The sequence of this TCR beta chain was determined in a study of T cell repertoires in cytomegalovirus infection. About the research overall: CMV infection plus the matching HLA type was flagged by public TCR beta signatures.

A remark on this clonotype: Its antigen is currently unknown.

The germline V gene encodes CDR1 SGHAT and CDR2 FQNNGV. After removal of 4 bases from V and 3 bases from J, the junction contained 4 bases not matched to a gene. The CDR3 runs 15 residues. MiXCR, applied by TCRdb to the reads, yields one record per CDR3 protein. The repertoire consists of more than 250,000 distinct CDR3 sequences, with around 25% occurring once and the leading ten covering about 14%. This sequence joins TRBV11-2 and TRBJ2-7; 12 bases line up with TRBD2. Sample: cultured PBMCs, taken from culture after CMV antigen stimulation. This TCR was sampled from a human donor in good health (CMV status not recorded). Some clones in this sample may be carry-over from other donors' samples. CDR3 DNA sequence: TGTGCCAGCAGCTCCCGACTAGCGGGGGACTACGAGCAGTACTTC. It codes for CASSSRLAGDYEQYF.